This T cell receptor beta chain was sequenced for a study of blood T cell repertoires in COVID-19. Overall study context: T cells, B-cell-depleted T cells, or PBMCs supplied cDNA or gDNA.

The protocol was immunoSEQ multiplex PCR, while the TCRdb copy is restricted to in-frame clones and leaves out a portion. The profile covers some 130,000 clones, with approximately 90% appearing a single time and about 4.4% taken by the ten largest. The CDR3 totals 15 residues. V gave up 0 bases and J gave up 5 bases; unmatched junction bases: 7. Germline CDR1 is SGHRS and CDR2 is YFSETQ. The sequence came from a man between 60 and 75 years old with COVID-19, enrolled during active disease. This chain links TRBV5-1 with TRBJ2-7; 8 bases match TRBD1. The specimen sequenced was peripheral blood. In DNA, the CDR3 is TGCGCCAGCAGCTTGGGTGGGGTCAGGGGGCACGAGCAGTACTTC. It translates to CASSLGGVRGHEQYF.